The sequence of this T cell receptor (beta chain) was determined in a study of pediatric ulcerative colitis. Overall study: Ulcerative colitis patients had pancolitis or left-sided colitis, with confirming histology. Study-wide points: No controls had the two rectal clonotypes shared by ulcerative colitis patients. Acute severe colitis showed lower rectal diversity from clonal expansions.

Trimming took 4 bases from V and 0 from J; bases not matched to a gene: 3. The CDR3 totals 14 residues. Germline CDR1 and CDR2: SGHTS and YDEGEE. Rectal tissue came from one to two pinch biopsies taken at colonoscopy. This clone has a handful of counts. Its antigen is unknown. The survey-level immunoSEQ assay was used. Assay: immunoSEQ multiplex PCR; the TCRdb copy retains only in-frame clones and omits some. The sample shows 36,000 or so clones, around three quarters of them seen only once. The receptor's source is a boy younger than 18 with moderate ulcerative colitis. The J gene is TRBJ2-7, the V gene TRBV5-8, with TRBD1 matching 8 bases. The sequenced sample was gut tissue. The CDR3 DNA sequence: TGTGCCAGCAGCAGGACAGGGAACTCCTACGAGCAGTACTTC. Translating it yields CASSRTGNSYEQYF.